This TCR beta chain was captured in a study of T cells in Graves' hyperthyroidism and ophthalmopathy. Amplification of TCR beta CDR3 regions used RNA as the template. The TCR CDR3 was amplified in a first-round RT-PCR using the HTBI primer set. TCRdb called the multiplex PCR reads again in MiXCR, with one record for every CDR3 protein. The data show over 200,000 distinct CDR3 sequences, roughly 15% seen once. This clonotype was recorded many times. Its antigen is unidentified. The CDR3 covers 14 residues. Trimming cost V 6 bases and J 11 bases; bases outside gene matches: 12. CDR1 is SEHNR, CDR2 FQNEAQ, per germline (reference sequence). Diagnoses rested on clinical symptoms, serum thyroxine and TRAb, thyroid ultrasound and orbital computed tomography. Any symptoms of ophthalmopathy came after the first hyperthyroidism diagnosis, from which the blood sample dates. Study-wide findings and caveats: Using 13 V-J features, a model discriminated ophthalmopathy from stable hyperthyroidism.

This receptor was obtained from a woman aged 40-49 years with Graves' hyperthyroidism that later progressed to Graves' ophthalmopathy. This chain links TRBV7-9 with TRBJ1-1, with 10 bases matching TRBD1. The sequenced sample consisted of blood. Here the CDR3 DNA reads TGTGCCAGCAGATCCGACAGGGGGCCTTTGGTGGCTTTCTTT. It translates to CASRSDRGPLVAFF.